This T cell receptor beta chain was identified in a study of cytomegalovirus exposure and HLA in healthy donors. General study results and limits: Most likely, a cluster of highly shared sequence variants arose as a sequencing artifact.

CDR3 length: 16 amino acids. The germline CDR1 and CDR2 sequences are SEHNR and FQNEAQ (reference sequence). V lost 3 bases to trimming and J lost 0 bases; unmatched junction nucleotides: 3. Comments on this clone: The antigen is unknown.

Amplification used 60 Vbeta primers and 13 Jbeta primers. In the authors' methods: The count from a later analysis was about 80 million unique TCR beta chains, some 11 million of them shared. Repertoires were generated with immunoSEQ multiplex PCR, while TCRdb's copy carries only in-frame clones and drops some. V, J and clone size reflect that table, while D and trimming were determined from the DNA. The sample has 150,000 to 200,000 clones, approximately 81% seen once; the top ten hold less than 2.5%. The clonotype originates from a woman aged 50 to 65 in good health and CMV-seronegative. Sequencing was done on a sample of PBMCs. The V call is TRBV7-9, the J call TRBJ2-3; 10 bases agree with TRBD2. CDR3 amino acids: CASSFLAGESTDTQYF. CDR3 DNA: TGTGCCAGCAGCTTTCTAGCGGGGGAAAGCACAGATACGCAGTATTTT.